The present entry profiles one TCR beta chain with its context. Its antigen remains unidentified. No qualities accompany the bases; no much larger clone lies one base away. This specimen comes from a study of T cell responses to AZD1222 COVID-19 vaccine (TCRdb year 2021). Background for the entire study: AZD1222 recipients whose second dose came at about 4 weeks and those whose second dose came at about 12 weeks were combined into one group, since spike-specific TCR depth and breadth did not differ between the two schedules. TCR sequencing was performed for 230 to 250 trial participants, of whom 200 to 220 were given two doses of AZD1222 and 26 were given two doses of MenACWY control vaccine. Trial participants were enrolled by age into 18-55, 56-69 and 70-plus year subgroups, with roughly 160, 29 and 62 TCR-sequenced participants respectively.

The CDR3 regions of human TCRbeta chains were analyzed by immunosequencing. The paper's data handling went like this. Repertoire TCRs were matched against a reference library of SARS-CoV-2-specific TCRs generated with the MIRA antigen-specificity platform. Breadth meant the fraction of unique TCRs that were SARS-CoV-2-associated, whereas depth meant the fraction of total T cells that were SARS-CoV-2-associated. Using the MIRA data, each spike-specific TCR was assigned both to the spike region to which the TCR was reactive and to a CD4 or CD8 class. Log10-transformed breadth and depth values were compared by one-way ANOVA with Sidak's multiple comparisons tests. Imported from immuneACCESS, the table was reduced by TCRdb to in-frame sequences with V and J called. These copies leave out some clones; in studies compared against another copy, an unresolved V gene accounts for under half, and the cause of the remainder is not known. V, J and clone size are taken as reported in that table, and D and trimming were inferred from the DNA itself. This sample holds roughly 83,000 clones; roughly 82% were observed only once. The ten most abundant clones make up about 8.7% of the sample.

What the time point label conveys for this sample: baseline before first vaccination. Samples from vaccinated people were obtained from the UK trials COV001 and COV002, which included a single-blind randomized controlled phase 2/3 trial of AZD1222 (ChAdOx1 nCoV-19) in healthy adults. Trial participant PBMC samples were collected at day 0 and day 28 after the second dose for TCRbeta chain sequencing. Summary of the overall study and its limitations: Vaccine-associated CD4 TCRs spanned the whole spike protein, with dominant responses in regions 160-218 and 743-854. The 56-69-year group was small, and its depth increase did not reach significance, likely because of low power. After two AZD1222 doses, both the breadth and the depth of spike-specific TCRs were significantly higher than at day 0 and than in MenACWY recipients. Conclusions about previously exposed vaccinees were limited because only a handful of AZD1222 recipients were SARS-CoV-2 seropositive at baseline. Because no day 14 peak-response samples were available, the repertoires could be characterized only after the peak T cell response. Participants were mostly white British, with more females than males. The authors suggested clonal diversity may have been underestimated. Reportedly, almost half of the unique spike-specific TCRs recognized epitopes lying outside the regions that are mutated in the B.1.351 and B.1.1.7 variants.

The clonotype originates from an adult in good health. The sequencing used peripheral blood, collected on day 0 of AZD1222 vaccination.

Here the CDR3 is given as CASSQTASYGYTF. The nucleotide sequence is TGTGCCAGCAGCCAGACAGCGTCCTATGGCTACACCTTC. Recombination connected TRBV2 to TRBJ1-2; TRBD1 is a possible D gene, resting on 5 matching bases. Its CDR3 holds 13 amino acids, cysteine through phenylalanine. Here the CDR3 DNA is all that survives: 39 bases in frame from base 1. The V and J ends are trimmed by 6 bases and 4 bases, leaving 12 bases between them. Via the germline V gene, CDR1 is SNHLY and CDR2 FYNNEI.